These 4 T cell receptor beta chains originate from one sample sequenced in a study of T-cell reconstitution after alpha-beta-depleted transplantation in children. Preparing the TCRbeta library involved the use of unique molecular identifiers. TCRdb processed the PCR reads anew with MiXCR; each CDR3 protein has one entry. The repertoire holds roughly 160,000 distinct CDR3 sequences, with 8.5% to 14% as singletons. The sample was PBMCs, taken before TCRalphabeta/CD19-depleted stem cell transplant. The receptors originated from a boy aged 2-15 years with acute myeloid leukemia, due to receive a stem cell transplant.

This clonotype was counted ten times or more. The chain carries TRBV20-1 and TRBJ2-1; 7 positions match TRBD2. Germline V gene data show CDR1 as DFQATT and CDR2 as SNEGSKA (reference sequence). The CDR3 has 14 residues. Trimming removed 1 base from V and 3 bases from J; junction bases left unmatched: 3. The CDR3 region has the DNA TGCAGTGCTAGAGTAGCGGGTAACTACAATGAGCAGTTCTTC. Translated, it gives CSARVAGNYNEQFF.

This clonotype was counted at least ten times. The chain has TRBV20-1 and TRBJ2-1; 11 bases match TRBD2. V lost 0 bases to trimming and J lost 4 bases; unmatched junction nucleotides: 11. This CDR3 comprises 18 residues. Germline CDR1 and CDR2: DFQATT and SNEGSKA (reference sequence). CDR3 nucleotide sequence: TGCAGTGCTAGAGATCGTCGGTCTGGGACTAGCGGATACAATGAGCAGTTCTTC. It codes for CSARDRRSGTSGYNEQFF.

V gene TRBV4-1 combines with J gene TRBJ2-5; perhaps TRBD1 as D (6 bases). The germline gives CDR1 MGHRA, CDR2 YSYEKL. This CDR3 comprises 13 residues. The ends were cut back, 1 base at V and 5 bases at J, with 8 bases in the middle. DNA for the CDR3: TGCGCCAGCAGCCAAGCAGGGGATGAGACCCAGTACTTC. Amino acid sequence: CASSQAGDETQYF.

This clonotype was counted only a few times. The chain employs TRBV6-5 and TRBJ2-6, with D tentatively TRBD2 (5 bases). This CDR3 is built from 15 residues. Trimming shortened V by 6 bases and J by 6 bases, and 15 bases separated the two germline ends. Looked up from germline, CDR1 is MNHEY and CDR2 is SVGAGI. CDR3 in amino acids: CASRDSGITANVLTF. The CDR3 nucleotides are TGTGCCAGCAGGGACTCCGGGATCACGGCCAACGTCCTGACTTTC.